The next 9 T cell receptor beta chains were all read from a single sample in a study of response to subunit inactivated influenza vaccine. Each CDR3 protein is one row after TCRdb ran MiXCR on the RT-PCR reads. Of more than 450,000 distinct CDR3 sequences in the sample, roughly 10% are singletons; the top ten hold 9.5% to 11%. The data also belong to a second study, concerning T cells expressing NK-cell markers. Per that paper: 5'RACE template switching with UMIs generated TCR beta cDNA.

The sample here was PBMCs from blood, taken on the day of vaccination. All receptors come from a man in his fifties who received an inactivated influenza vaccine.

This clonotype occurred many times. V is TRBV20-1 and J is TRBJ2-5, with a tentative D call TRBD2 (6 bases). This CDR3 has 12 amino acids. The germline gives CDR1 DFQATT, CDR2 SNEGSKA (reference sequence). V was clipped by 3 bases and J by 1 base, with 6 bases between them. The CDR3 reads CSASGSQETQYF. The CDR3, as DNA: TGCAGTGCTAGCGGGAGCCAAGAGACCCAGTACTTC.

This sequence joins TRBV2 and TRBJ2-7; 7 bases agree with TRBD1. In germline, CDR1 is SNHLY, CDR2 FYNNEI. V was clipped by 3 bases and J by 13 bases; unmatched bases: 6. The CDR3 length is 11 residues. The CDR3 region has the DNA TGTGCCAGCAGTGATGGGGGACAGCTCTACTTC. Translated: CASSDGGQLYF.

This clonotype was recorded at least ten times. V usage is TRBV9 and J usage is TRBJ2-1; D uncertain. Trimming pared 3 bases from V and 2 bases from J, leaving 9 bases between. Germline V gene lookup returns CDR1 SGDLS and CDR2 YYNGEE. The CDR3 contains 14 residues. CDR3 bases: TGTGCCAGCAGCGCGAGGCAAACCTACAATGAGCAGTTCTTC. The encoded protein is CASSARQTYNEQFF.

A few counts support this clonotype. CDR3: CASSFGRGGYYEQYF. The CDR3 DNA reads as TGTGCCAGCAGCTTCGGTCGAGGGGGCTACTACGAGCAGTACTTC. The rearrangement uses TRBV7-8 and TRBJ2-7; 7 bases map to TRBD1. The CDR3 consists of 15 residues. V was pared by 3 bases and J by 3 bases, with 8 bases of the junction left unmatched. Looked up from germline, CDR1 is SGHVS and CDR2 is FQNEAQ.

The gene calls are TRBV20-1 and TRBJ2-7; TRBD1 aligns across 7 bases. CDR3 size: 15 residues. The junction had 10 bases not matched to a gene; V was cut back by 0 bases and J by 5 bases. Germline lookup yields CDR1 DFQATT and CDR2 SNEGSKA (reference sequence). This chain's CDR3 is CSARDGTALLDEQYF. The CDR3 DNA follows: TGCAGTGCTAGAGATGGGACAGCTCTTTTGGACGAGCAGTACTTC.

The gene calls are TRBV12-3 or TRBV12-4 and TRBJ2-1; TRBD2 agrees at 14 bases. The CDR3 has 18 residues. V shed 5 bases and J 5 bases; nucleotides not matched to a gene: 11. CDR3 residues: CASSPGTSGSSGHNEQFF. CDR3 nucleotide sequence: TGTGCCAGCAGTCCTGGGACTAGCGGGAGTAGTGGCCACAATGAGCAGTTCTTC.

The V call is TRBV6-2 or TRBV6-3, the J call TRBJ2-2, with 8 bases lining up with TRBD1. The CDR3 totals 16 residues. Germline CDR1 is MNHEY and CDR2 is SVGEGT. The junction had 5 bases not matched to a gene; V was cut back by 1 base and J by 4 bases. The CDR3 region is CASSYYDRGRTGELFF. In nucleotides, the CDR3 is TGTGCCAGCAGTTACTATGACAGGGGACGCACCGGGGAGCTGTTTTTT.

J is TRBJ2-7 and V is TRBV6-2 or TRBV6-3; 7 bases align to TRBD2. Unmatched junction bases numbered 11, after V lost 5 bases and J lost 4 bases. The CDR3 covers 15 residues. Germline V CDR1 and CDR2: MNHEY, SVGEGT. CDR3 residues: CASSHWTRAKYEQYF. The CDR3 coding sequence is TGTGCCAGCAGTCACTGGACTAGAGCTAAATACGAGCAGTACTTC.

This clonotype has just a few counts. The CDR3 nucleotides are TGCAGCGTCCTGGGACTAGCGGGGAAAACGCGTCCTCACAGCTCCTACGAGCAGTACTTC. It is translated as CSVLGLAGKTRPHSSYEQYF. The V and J genes are TRBV29-1 and TRBJ2-7, with 13 bases that match TRBD2. CDR1 is SQVTM and CDR2 is ANQGSEA in the germline V gene. V lost 6 bases and J lost 0; bases outside the gene matches: 20. The CDR3 contains 20 residues.